The TCR beta chain described here comes from a study of blood T cell repertoires in COVID-19. Study background: Researchers got acute and convalescent COVID-19 samples from the United States, Italy and Spain.

The junction had 6 bases not matched to a gene; V was cut back by 4 bases and J by 4 bases. The CDR3 is 14 amino acids. The germline CDR1 and CDR2 sequences are SGHVS and FNYEAQ. The authors' processing: Estimated nucleated cell counts came from reference gene primer amplification. Clones were sequenced by immunoSEQ multiplex PCR, and TCRdb holds only the in-frame ones, with some missing. V and J calls and clone size come straight from that table; D and trimming were deduced from the DNA. The profile shows around 170,000 clones, about 88% of them singletons. The sequence was collected from a man aged 30 to 39 with active or convalescent COVID-19. This chain joins TRBV7-6 and TRBJ2-7; 8 bases match TRBD2. The material sequenced was peripheral blood. The CDR3 here is CASSSGGPEYEQYF. In nucleotides, the CDR3 is TGTGCCAGCAGCTCGGGGGGGCCGGAATACGAGCAGTACTTC.